This T cell receptor (beta chain) originates from a study of identical twins. The study, taken as a whole, reports: Cord blood beta clonotypes that were abundant carried fewer insertions, and memory repertoires showed no such trend.

Each CDR3 protein is one row after TCRdb ran MiXCR on the 5' RACE reads. The sample gives 430,000 or so distinct CDR3 sequences, 24% of which show up once; around 3% is in the top ten. The table lists this clonotype with a few counts. Its antigen remains unknown. The CDR3 runs to 16 residues. Trimming stripped 0 bases from V and 1 base from J, with 11 bases between. Per germline, CDR1 SNHLY and CDR2 FYNNEI. The same data also contributed to another study, on T cells expressing NK-cell markers. From that second work: The TCR beta repertoires were obtained from sorted CD3+CD56+NKG2C+, CD3+CD56+NKG2C- and CD3+CD56-NKG2C+ T cells. The study left the HCMV specificity of expanded NKG2C+ T cell clones unresolved.

The TCR was taken from a woman younger than 30 in good health. The V and J genes are TRBV2 and TRBJ2-3; tentative D call: TRBD2 (5 bases). Sequenced input: CD4+ T cells sorted from blood. CDR3 loop: CASSEAILGRTDTQYF. The CDR3 DNA reads TGTGCCAGCAGTGAAGCGATACTAGGCCGCACAGATACGCAGTATTTT.